Below are 20 T cell receptor beta chains sequenced from a single sample in a study of beta chain features in type 1 diabetes. The isolated RNA, all of it, was reverse transcribed, so expressed TCRB transcripts were what got sequenced. The protocol was immunoSEQ multiplex PCR, while the TCRdb copy is restricted to in-frame clones and leaves out a portion. The repertoire holds more than 60,000 clones, with approximately 59% as singletons. The sample taken for sequencing was Tregs from blood. The receptors shown here come from a woman between 18 and 29 years old in good health.

V and J are TRBV7-9 and TRBJ2-1; TRBD2 matches at 7 bases. Trimming cost V 3 bases and J 5 bases; bases outside gene matches: 4. Germline V CDR1 and CDR2: SEHNR, FQNEAQ (reference sequence). This CDR3 contains 14 residues. This CDR3 is CASSFRGSNNEQFF. CDR3 DNA sequence: TGTGCCAGCAGCTTCCGCGGGAGCAACAATGAGCAGTTCTTC.

This clone was observed a handful of times. V usage is TRBV30 and J usage is TRBJ1-1; tentative D call: TRBD1 (5 bases). CDR3 size: 13 residues. Germline loops: CDR1 GTSNPN, CDR2 SVGIG (reference sequence). V lost 2 bases, J lost 5 bases, and 12 bases lay in between. This CDR3 reads CAWSWGVGTEAFF. CDR3 bases: TGTGCCTGGAGTTGGGGGGTGGGTACTGAAGCTTTCTTT.

In its sample, this clone was seen a few times. V usage is TRBV6-5 and J usage is TRBJ2-1; tentatively, D is TRBD2 (5 bases). Trimming shortened V by 6 bases and J by 10 bases, and 13 bases separated the two germline ends. Germline assignment: CDR1 MNHEY and CDR2 SVGAGI. This CDR3 contains 12 residues. The CDR3 DNA reads TGTGCCAGCAGCTCTCTAGCAGGAGAGCAGTTCTTC. It codes for CASSSLAGEQFF.

This chain links TRBV10-2 with TRBJ2-6; a weak D match, TRBD2 (6 bases). The CDR3 is 16 residues long. Germline CDR1 reads WSHSY; CDR2 reads SAAADI. V dropped 8 bases and J dropped 1 base, with 15 bases sitting between them. DNA of the CDR3: TGCGCCAGCGCCGCCCCACGGGGGTCTGGGGCCAACGTCCTGACTTTC. It translates to CASAAPRGSGANVLTF.

The chain employs TRBV11-1 and TRBJ1-2, with TRBD1 matching over 9 bases. The length of the CDR3 is 13 residues. V trimming: 5 bases; J trimming: 7 bases; junction bases outside the gene matches: 5. From germline, CDR1 is SGHAT and CDR2 FQDESV (reference sequence). DNA of the CDR3: TGTGCCAGCAGCCTACAGGGGGCCGGTGGCTACACCTTC. Its translation is CASSLQGAGGYTF.

The chain is built from TRBV7-2 and TRBJ2-3; TRBD1 aligns across 7 bases. V was clipped by 6 bases and J by 0 bases; unmatched bases: 18. This CDR3 region has 19 residues. CDR1 is SGHTA and CDR2 is FQGNSA in the germline V gene. CDR3 sequence (DNA): TGTGCCAGCAGTCCTGACAGGGCACCATCTCGCTCTAGCACAGATACGCAGTATTTT. Its translation is CASSPDRAPSRSSTDTQYF.

This clone was seen only a few times. The V and J genes are TRBV5-6 and TRBJ2-2; the D gene is possibly TRBD1 (6 bases). Between the trimmed V and J ends, which lost 3 bases and 5 bases, there was a span of 14 bases. The CDR3 is 15 residues long. Germline CDR1 reads SGHDT; CDR2 reads YYEEEE. The CDR3 DNA reads as TGTGCCAGCAGCTATTTGGACAGACTGACCGGGGAGCTGTTTTTT. This sequence encodes CASSYLDRLTGELFF.

With respect to this clone: Without the conserved terminal phenylalanine or tryptophan, this CDR3 likely stems from a read error. The chain uses TRBV5-1 and TRBJ1-1; no clear D gene. Trimming removed 1 base from V and 0 bases from J, with 7 bases in between. Germline assignment: CDR1 SGHRS and CDR2 YFSETQ. This CDR3 spans 14 amino acids. CDR3 nucleotides: TGCGCCAGCAGCTTGAACAGCATGAACACTGAAGCTTTCCTT. Its translation: CASSLNSMNTEAFL.

CDR3: CASSPAGHQHYGYTF. CDR3 DNA sequence: TGTGCCAGCAGCCCCGCAGGCCACCAGCACTATGGCTACACCTTC. This sequence joins TRBV7-9 and TRBJ1-2; D is unclear. V was pared by 5 bases and J by 3 bases, with 16 bases between. Germline values: CDR1 SEHNR, CDR2 FQNEAQ (reference sequence). CDR3 size: 15 residues.

The chain employs TRBV7-2 and TRBJ2-7, with D possibly being TRBD2 (6 bases). This CDR3 comprises 12 residues. V was pared by 5 bases and J by 10 bases, with 15 bases between. Germline lookup yields CDR1 SGHTA and CDR2 FQGNSA. The CDR3 nucleotides read TGTGCCAGCAGCCCCCAGGAGGGTATACAGTACTTC. As protein: CASSPQEGIQYF.

The chain uses TRBV7-2 and TRBJ2-5; D not resolved. The germline V gene encodes CDR1 SGHTA and CDR2 FQGNSA. The CDR3 has 11 amino acids. V was pared by 5 bases and J by 9 bases, with 10 bases between. The CDR3 sequence: CASSQPEAQYF. As DNA, the CDR3 is TGTGCCAGCAGCCAACCTGAGGCCCAGTACTTC. Full variable domain (remainder filled in from reference TRBV7-2 and TRBJ2-5): GAGVSQSPSNKVTEKGKDVELRCDPISGHTALYWYRQSLGQGLEFLIYFQGNSAPDKSGLPSDRFSAERTGGSVSTLTIQRTQQEDSAVYLCASSQPEAQYFGPGTRLLVL.

The chain couples TRBV6-1 to TRBJ1-2; TRBD1 matches 8 bases. This CDR3 comprises 14 residues. After removal of 4 bases from V and 3 bases from J, the junction contained 4 bases not matched to a gene. In germline, CDR1 is MNHNS, CDR2 SASEGT. CDR3 residues: CASSVTGADYGYTF. As DNA, the CDR3 is TGTGCCAGCAGTGTGACAGGGGCGGACTATGGCTACACCTTC.

The CDR3 sequence: CASGLVRASRGTGELFF. CDR3 nucleotide sequence: TGTGCTAGTGGTTTGGTACGGGCTAGCAGAGGGACCGGGGAGCTGTTTTTT. This chain uses TRBV12-5 with TRBJ2-2, with a possible D match to TRBD2 (5 bases). The CDR3 is made up of 17 amino acids. The V and J ends lost 0 bases and 5 bases respectively, with 16 bases between them. CDR1 LGHNT and CDR2 FRNRAP come from the germline V gene.

The V and J genes are TRBV29-1 and TRBJ1-1; D not certain. Germline CDR1 and CDR2: SQVTM and ANQGSEA. Trimming cost V 4 bases and J 5 bases, with 11 bases left between them. This CDR3 has 12 amino acids. CDR3 loop: CSVGREGTEAFF. DNA of the CDR3: TGCAGCGTTGGGAGGGAGGGAACTGAAGCTTTCTTT.

The chain carries TRBV25-1 and TRBJ2-2; D not resolved. The CDR3 totals 13 residues. Trimming stripped 6 bases from V and 0 bases from J, with 5 bases between. Per the germline V gene, CDR1 is MGHDK and CDR2 is SYGVNS. CDR3 protein: CASRAANTGELFF. The CDR3 nucleotides read TGTGCCAGCAGGGCGGCGAACACCGGGGAGCTGTTTTTT.

The chain uses TRBV5-1 and TRBJ2-5, with 8 bases identical to TRBD1. The CDR3 is 16 residues long. The germline CDR1 and CDR2 sequences are SGHRS and YFSETQ. V dropped 0 bases and J dropped 3; count of bases not matched to a gene: 7. CDR3 in DNA: TGCGCCAGCAGCTTGGACTGGGGGACAGGAAAAGAGACCCAGTACTTC. Translated: CASSLDWGTGKETQYF. Variable domain in full (rest from reference TRBV5-1 and TRBJ2-5): KAGVTQTPRYLIKTRGQQVTLSCSPISGHRSVSWYQQTPGQGLQFLFEYFSETQRNKGNFPGRFSGRQFSNSRSEMNVSTLELGDSALYLCASSLDWGTGKETQYFGPGTRLLVL.

This clone came up a few times. The rearrangement joins TRBV5-1 to TRBJ2-3, with 9 bases aligning to TRBD2. V shed 0 bases and J 2 bases; nucleotides not matched to a gene: 7. Germline V gene lookup returns CDR1 SGHRS and CDR2 YFSETQ. CDR3 length: 17 residues. The CDR3 region has the DNA TGCGCCAGCAGCTTGGAGGGGCTAGCGGGATCCACAGATACGCAGTATTTT. It is translated as CASSLEGLAGSTDTQYF.

V gene TRBV7-2 combines with J gene TRBJ2-5; no definite D call. Germline CDR1 reads SGHTA; CDR2 reads FQGNSA. The CDR3 extends over 12 amino acids. Trimming stripped 5 bases from V and 3 bases from J, with 7 bases between. The CDR3, as DNA: TGTGCCAGCAGCCACAGTGAAGAGACCCAGTACTTC. This translates into CASSHSEETQYF.

This chain uses TRBV14 with TRBJ2-7; a weak D match, TRBD2 (6 bases). Looked up from germline, CDR1 is SGHDN and CDR2 is FVKESK. V was cut by 1 base and J by 6 bases, with 13 bases left in between. The CDR3 extends over 14 amino acids. As DNA, the CDR3 is TGTGCCAGCAGCCAAGTGGCGGGGTTGAGCGAGCAGTACTTC. It is translated as CASSQVAGLSEQYF.

The V gene is TRBV7-8, the J gene TRBJ2-2, with 11 bases matching TRBD1. The germline V gene encodes CDR1 SGHVS and CDR2 FQNEAQ. The CDR3 is made up of 16 amino acids. Losses at the gene ends were 5 bases for V and 7 bases for J; bases not matched to a gene: 9. This chain's CDR3 is CASSIRTGGRNGELFF. DNA of the CDR3: TGTGCCAGCAGCATAAGGACAGGGGGCAGGAACGGGGAGCTGTTTTTT.